This TCR beta chain was documented in a study of blood T cell repertoires in COVID-19. CDR1 and CDR2 from the germline V gene are LGHDT and YNNKEL (reference sequence). V shed 3 bases and J shed 5 bases, with 13 bases lying between them. The CDR3 is made up of 14 amino acids. The method was immunoSEQ multiplex PCR; TCRdb's version includes in-frame clones alone and lacks a portion of them. The sample holds over 100,000 clones, over 60% seen once. The sequenced sample was peripheral blood. This clonotype was obtained from a woman older than 75 with acute or convalescent COVID-19. The chain joins TRBV3-1 (or the pseudogene TRBV3-2) to TRBJ1-2; the D is unclear. CDR3 loop: CASSQAAAVYGYTF. DNA for the CDR3: TGTGCCAGCAGCCAGGCCGCGGCAGTTTATGGCTACACCTTC.